This T cell receptor (beta chain) was recovered during a study of cytomegalovirus exposure and HLA in healthy donors. General observations from the study: In the analysis, some V segments, TRBV6-2 and TRBV6-3 included, were excluded as indistinguishable. In vitro testing confirmed a few CMV-associated chains as specific for CMV antigens.

As concerns this clone: Its antigen is not known.

Samples came from healthy bone marrow donors. V trimming: 8 bases; J trimming: 6 bases; junction bases outside the gene matches: 12. Per germline, CDR1 MNHEY and CDR2 SMNVEV (reference sequence). The length of the CDR3 is 15 residues. This PCR relied on a set of 60 Vbeta primers and 13 Jbeta primers. Generated by immunoSEQ multiplex PCR, the TCRdb table keeps only in-frame clones and is missing some. The table records 110,000 to 150,000 clones, 75% to 90% of them present only once. This clonotype was sampled from a female donor in good health and CMV-seronegative. The rearrangement links TRBV27 to TRBJ2-3; the match to TRBD1 covers 9 bases. Sequencing input: PBMCs. CDR3 protein: CASANRGRVSDTQYF. DNA of the CDR3: TGTGCCAGCGCGAACAGGGGGCGGGTATCTGATACGCAGTATTTT.